Each of the 29 T cell receptor beta chains below was sequenced from the same sample in a study of post-analysis software for immune sequencing data. Study-wide results and caveats: Roughly five TRBV segments appeared more often in patients than in controls, and TRBV5-6, TRBV5-1 and TRBV20-1 were among these.

Built from TCR beta cDNA, the libraries had unique molecular identifiers in them. In TCRdb, the PCR reads were re-called with MiXCR into one record per CDR3 protein. The sample records about 540,000 distinct CDR3 sequences, roughly 34% being singletons. These TCRs are of unknown antigen specificity. The source material was blood. The receptors were sampled from a girl between 2 and 17 years old with multiple sclerosis.

This clonotype was counted only a few times. The V gene is TRBV20-1, the J gene TRBJ1-2; D remains unclear. The CDR3 sequence is 13 residues long. The V gene's germline CDR1 is DFQATT and CDR2 SNEGSKA (reference sequence). The V end was cut by 1 base, the J end by 4 bases, with 10 bases between. The CDR3, as DNA: TGCAGTGCTAGAGCGGACGGAATCTATGGCTACACCTTC. Protein sequence: CSARADGIYGYTF.

This clonotype has a handful of counts. The chain combines TRBV24-1 with TRBJ2-3; 9 nucleotides agree with TRBD1. CDR3 length equals 14 residues. The V gene end was trimmed by 3 bases and the J gene end by 4 bases; junction bases not matched to a gene: 1. From germline, CDR1 is KGHDR and CDR2 SFDVKD. The CDR3 DNA reads TGTGCCACCAGTGATACAGGGGGCGCAGATACGCAGTATTTT. Amino acids: CATSDTGGADTQYF.

A few counts support this clonotype. For the CDR3, the DNA is TGCAGTGCTTCGGCCAGCTTGGGCTACGAGCAGTACTTC. Translated, it gives CSASASLGYEQYF. The rearrangement links TRBV20-1 to TRBJ2-7; D is unresolved. Germline-derived CDR1 and CDR2 are DFQATT and SNEGSKA (reference sequence). Trimming took 5 bases from V and 3 from J, leaving 14 bases between them. This CDR3 has 13 amino acids.

Here the CDR3 reads CAISDHGTPGYTF. The CDR3 bases are TGTGCCATCAGTGATCACGGGACACCTGGCTACACCTTC. The gene calls are TRBV10-3 and TRBJ1-2, with D maybe TRBD1 (6 bases). Germline V gene data show CDR1 as ENHRY and CDR2 as SYGVKD. Trimming took 3 bases from V and 7 from J, leaving 12 bases between them. The CDR3 loop spans 13 amino acids.

The gene calls are TRBV12-3 or TRBV12-4 and TRBJ1-2; D is unclear. V lost 3 bases, J lost 10 bases, and 9 bases lay in between. The CDR3 covers 11 residues. CDR3 DNA sequence: TGTGCCAGCAGTTTTAGGGTCACCTACACCTTC. Its protein product is CASSFRVTYTF.

The gene calls are TRBV13 and TRBJ2-7, with 7 bases identical to TRBD1. After removal of 2 bases from V and 4 bases from J, the junction contained 11 bases not matched to a gene. The CDR3 extends over 16 amino acids. In germline, CDR1 is PRHDT, CDR2 FYEKMQ (reference sequence). The CDR3 reads CASSLREKGAGYEQYF. The CDR3, as DNA: TGTGCCAGCAGCTTAAGGGAGAAGGGGGCTGGTTACGAGCAGTACTTC.

This chain joins TRBV7-9 and TRBJ1-5; D remains unclear. From germline, CDR1 is SEHNR and CDR2 FQNEAQ (reference sequence). The CDR3 loop spans 14 amino acids. Trimming removed 4 bases from V and 6 bases from J, with 13 bases in between. The CDR3: CASSSDRIGQPQHF. CDR3 nucleotide sequence: TGTGCCAGCAGCTCGGACCGGATAGGTCAGCCCCAGCATTTT.

V usage is TRBV20-1 and J usage is TRBJ2-4; TRBD1 might be the D (6 bases). Germline V CDR1 and CDR2: DFQATT, SNEGSKA (reference sequence). The CDR3 contains 12 residues. V dropped 6 bases and J dropped 4 bases, with 10 bases sitting between them. CDR3 amino acids: CSAFTGKNIQYF. The CDR3 DNA sequence: TGCAGTGCCTTCACAGGGAAAAACATTCAGTACTTC.

The chain has TRBV28 and TRBJ1-5, with no clear D. The V end was cut by 7 bases, the J end by 1 base, with 11 bases between. The CDR3 consists of 14 residues. CDR1 and CDR2 from the germline V gene are MDHEN and SYDVKM. This CDR3 reads CASIGFPSNQPQHF. The DNA of the CDR3 is TGTGCCAGCATAGGCTTCCCCAGCAATCAGCCCCAGCATTTT.

J is TRBJ2-1 and V is TRBV10-3, with D perhaps TRBD2 (7 bases). Germline V gene data show CDR1 as ENHRY and CDR2 as SYGVKD. V dropped 4 bases and J dropped 10 bases, with 11 bases sitting between them. This CDR3 spans 12 amino acids. CDR3 amino acids: CAISGGGGEQFF. The CDR3 DNA reads as TGTGCCATCAGTGGGGGAGGGGGAGAGCAGTTCTTC.

This clonotype was seen a few times. This rearrangement joins TRBV6-1 to TRBJ2-2; 10 positions agree with TRBD1. J was trimmed by 4 bases and V by 8 bases; bases with no gene match: 7. This CDR3 comprises 15 residues. Germline values: CDR1 MNHNS, CDR2 SASEGT. The CDR3: CASRRDRGPTGELFF. The DNA for the CDR3 is TGTGCCAGCCGCCGGGACAGGGGCCCCACCGGGGAGCTGTTTTTT.

This chain links TRBV4-1 with TRBJ2-4; D uncertain. The germline gives CDR1 MGHRA, CDR2 YSYEKL. The CDR3 is 16 residues long. V lost 0 bases and J 2 bases, leaving 11 bases between the germline ends. The CDR3 protein is CASSQDSPGSKNIQYF. The CDR3 bases are TGCGCCAGCAGCCAAGATTCCCCCGGGTCCAAAAACATTCAGTACTTC.

This rearrangement joins TRBV20-1 to TRBJ2-7; D is uncertain. Gene TRBJ2-5 matches the end of the DNA better, so the J call may be wrong. The CDR3 is 13 residues long. From germline, CDR1 is DFQATT and CDR2 SNEGSKA (reference sequence). The CDR3 reads CSARDLVRETQYF. The CDR3, as DNA: TGCAGTGCTAGAGATCTAGTGAGGGAGACCCAGTACTTC.

This clonotype showed up just a few times. The chain employs TRBV29-1 and TRBJ1-2; TRBD1 aligns across 7 bases. Per germline, CDR1 SQVTM and CDR2 ANQGSEA. J lost 0 bases, V lost 7 bases, and 8 bases had no gene match. The CDR3 is 14 residues long. CDR3 amino acids: CSAVDRSSNYGYTF. CDR3 coding DNA: TGCAGCGCAGTGGACAGGTCGTCTAACTATGGCTACACCTTC. Drawing the rest from reference TRBV29-1 and TRBJ1-2, the complete variable domain is SAVISQKPSRDICQRGTSLTIQCQVDSQVTMMFWYRQQPGQSLTLIATANQGSEATYESGFVIDKFPISRPNLTFSTLTVSNMSPEDSSIYLCSAVDRSSNYGYTFGSGTRLTVV.

This chain connects TRBV6-5 to TRBJ1-2; 9 bases match TRBD1. This CDR3 has 16 amino acids. The ends lost 3 bases at V and 2 bases at J; junction bases unmatched: 7. Germline V gene data show CDR1 as MNHEY and CDR2 as SVGAGI. As DNA, the CDR3 is TGTGCCAGCAGTTATCGGACAGGGGAATCCAACTATGGCTACACCTTC. Translating it yields CASSYRTGESNYGYTF.

This clonotype was counted only a few times. The rearrangement joins TRBV20-1 to TRBJ1-2; 9 nucleotides agree with TRBD1. V shed 3 bases, J shed 3 bases, and the junction held 5 bases outside the gene matches. Germline CDR1 DFQATT, CDR2 SNEGSKA (reference sequence). The CDR3 contains 14 residues. The CDR3 spells CSASLTGGYYGYTF. CDR3 sequence (DNA): TGCAGTGCTAGTTTGACAGGGGGATACTATGGCTACACCTTC.

The chain joins TRBV4-1 to TRBJ1-4, with D perhaps TRBD1 (5 bases). The V end lost 4 bases, the J end lost 0 bases, and 15 bases lay between the germline ends. Germline loops: CDR1 MGHRA, CDR2 YSYEKL. The CDR3 is 17 amino acids. The CDR3 DNA sequence: TGCGCCAGCAGCCCCGGGACGGTTACAGCAACTAATGAAAAACTGTTTTTT. It yields the protein CASSPGTVTATNEKLFF.

The chain combines TRBV6-1 with TRBJ2-3; possibly TRBD2 for D (5 bases). Germline V gene data show CDR1 as MNHNS and CDR2 as SASEGT. The CDR3 has 15 residues. Trimming took 1 base from V and 1 from J, leaving 9 bases between them. The CDR3 reads CASSEVRTGTDTQYF. The CDR3 region has the DNA TGTGCCAGCAGTGAAGTCCGGACTGGCACAGATACGCAGTATTTT.

This sequence joins TRBV5-1 and TRBJ2-2; 8 nucleotides agree with TRBD1. J gave up 7 bases and V 4 bases, and 15 bases lay outside the gene matches. Germline loops: CDR1 SGHRS, CDR2 YFSETQ. There are 17 residues in the CDR3. The CDR3, as DNA: TGCGCCAGCAGCCTCTTTGAAGGACAGGGTCTAGTCGGGGAGCTGTTTTTT. Amino acids: CASSLFEGQGLVGELFF. The entire variable domain, with the rest obtained from reference TRBV5-1 and TRBJ2-2, is as follows: KAGVTQTPRYLIKTRGQQVTLSCSPISGHRSVSWYQQTPGQGLQFLFEYFSETQRNKGNFPGRFSGRQFSNSRSEMNVSTLELGDSALYLCASSLFEGQGLVGELFFGEGSRLTVL.

The chain uses TRBV20-1 and TRBJ1-4, with a tentative D call TRBD1 (5 bases). CDR1 is DFQATT, CDR2 SNEGSKA, per germline (reference sequence). V lost 6 bases and J lost 5, with 7 bases in between. The CDR3 has 11 amino acids. CDR3 in DNA: TGCAGTGCAGGGGAGAATGAAAAACTGTTTTTT. This gives the protein CSAGENEKLFF.

This clonotype was picked up a small number of times. The chain recombines TRBV9 with TRBJ2-3; 8 nucleotides line up with TRBD2. With 4 bases clipped from V and 1 base from J, the junction kept 8 bases outside the gene matches. The germline V gene encodes CDR1 SGDLS and CDR2 YYNGEE. The CDR3 covers 16 residues. DNA of the CDR3: TGTGCCAGCAGCACCGGGAGCGGGGGCCGCACAGATACGCAGTATTTT. This codes for CASSTGSGGRTDTQYF.

The rearrangement links TRBV2 to TRBJ2-7; 8 bases are shared with TRBD1. The CDR3 totals 15 residues. Germline values: CDR1 SNHLY, CDR2 FYNNEI. V shed 7 bases, J shed 2 bases, and the junction held 10 bases outside the gene matches. CDR3 DNA: TGTGCCAGCACACAAACAGGGGGGCTTACCTACGAGCAGTACTTC. Translation gives CASTQTGGLTYEQYF.

This clonotype has at least ten counts. The gene calls are TRBV7-3 and TRBJ2-3; possibly TRBD2 for D (6 bases). Trimming removed 1 base at V and 2 bases at J, with 31 bases between. The CDR3 extends over 22 amino acids. Germline-derived CDR1 and CDR2 are SGHTA and FQGTGA. The CDR3 protein is CASSLMEADIPGGPPATDTQYF. The CDR3 DNA sequence: TGTGCCAGCAGCTTAATGGAGGCGGACATCCCCGGGGGACCTCCTGCCACAGATACGCAGTATTTT.

This chain connects TRBV5-1 to TRBJ1-4, with 9 bases lining up with TRBD1. There are 19 residues in the CDR3. The germline V gene encodes CDR1 SGHRS and CDR2 YFSETQ. V lost 0 bases to trimming and J lost 8 bases; unmatched junction nucleotides: 17. This chain's CDR3 is CASSLAKGEYRDREEKLFF. As DNA, the CDR3 is TGCGCCAGCAGCTTGGCCAAGGGAGAGTACCGGGACAGGGAAGAAAAACTGTTTTTT.

The genes are TRBV5-1 and TRBJ1-1; D not certain. Deletions cut 0 bases from V and 5 bases from J, with 8 bases between. The CDR3 covers 13 residues. CDR1 and CDR2 (germline): SGHRS, YFSETQ. CDR3 in DNA: TGCGCCAGCAGCTTGGAGCCAGCTACTGAAGCTTTCTTT. Its translation is CASSLEPATEAFF.

The V gene is TRBV4-1, the J gene TRBJ2-1, with D uncertain. Trimming pared 4 bases from V and 0 bases from J, leaving 10 bases between. This CDR3 has 15 residues. The germline V gene has CDR1 MGHRA and CDR2 YSYEKL. The chain's CDR3 is CASSPTWSSYNEQFF. The CDR3 nucleotides are TGCGCCAGCAGCCCTACCTGGAGCTCCTACAATGAGCAGTTCTTC.

This clonotype was counted ten times or more. The chain recombines TRBV5-6 with TRBJ2-3, with D hard to call. V gave up 0 bases and J gave up 9 bases, with 8 bases separating them. The CDR3 length is 12 residues. From germline, CDR1 is SGHDT and CDR2 YYEEEE. CDR3 DNA sequence: TGTGCCAGCAGCTTGGGGGCAGGAACGCAGTATTTT. This gives the protein CASSLGAGTQYF.

This clonotype was detected only a few times. The rearrangement uses TRBV5-1 and TRBJ2-7; perhaps D is TRBD1 or TRBD2 (5 bases each). Trimming removed 5 bases at V and 0 bases at J, with 15 bases between. The germline V gene encodes CDR1 SGHRS and CDR2 YFSETQ. The CDR3 is made up of 15 amino acids. The CDR3 sequence is CASRAGTDYSYEQYF. The DNA for the CDR3 is TGCGCCAGCAGGGCCGGGACGGATTACTCCTACGAGCAGTACTTC.

The chain joins TRBV2 to TRBJ1-6; 7 bases match TRBD1. The CDR3 is 14 residues long. The V segment lost 7 bases and the J segment 10 bases; nucleotides outside the gene matches: 10. The V gene's germline CDR1 is SNHLY and CDR2 FYNNEI. CDR3 amino acids: CASTLTGIGSPLHF. CDR3 sequence (DNA): TGTGCCAGCACACTGACAGGGATTGGCTCACCCCTCCACTTT.